This TCR beta chain appears in the sequencing data of a study of T cell responses to AZD1222 COVID-19 vaccine. Study-level points and caveats: Recipients of two AZD1222 doses showed rising Spike-specific TCR breadth and depth. There were mostly white British donors and more females than males, and clonal diversity was possibly underestimated.

Assay used: immunoSEQ multiplex PCR; TCRdb lists only in-frame clones, some missing. There are over 200,000 clones in the sample; approximately 94% occur only once, and approximately 1.7% lies in the top ten. V lost 2 bases to trimming and J lost 5 bases, with 5 bases between them. The CDR3 sequence is 12 residues long. Germline V gene data show CDR1 as SGHTA and CDR2 as FQGNSA. The count of this clone is one. Its antigen remains unknown. This TCR came from an adult who received the MenACWY meningococcal vaccine as a control. Specimen: peripheral blood, collected 28 days after the second dose of the MenACWY control vaccine. The chain has TRBV7-2 and TRBJ2-3; no clear D gene. CDR3 sequence (DNA): TGTGCCAGCAGCTTACCGGGAGATACGCAGTATTTT. Translating gives CASSLPGDTQYF.